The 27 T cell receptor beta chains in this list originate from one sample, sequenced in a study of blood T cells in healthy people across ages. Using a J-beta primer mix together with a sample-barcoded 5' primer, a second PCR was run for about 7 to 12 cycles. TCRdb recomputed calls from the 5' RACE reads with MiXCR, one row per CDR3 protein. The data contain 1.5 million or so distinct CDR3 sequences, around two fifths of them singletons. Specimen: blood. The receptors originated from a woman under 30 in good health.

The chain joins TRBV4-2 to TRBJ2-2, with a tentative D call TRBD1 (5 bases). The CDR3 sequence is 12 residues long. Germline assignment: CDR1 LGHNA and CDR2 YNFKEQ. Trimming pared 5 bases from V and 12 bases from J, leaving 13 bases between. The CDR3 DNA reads TGTGCCAGCAGCGAAGGGGCAGGAAAGCTGTTTTTT. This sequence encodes CASSEGAGKLFF.

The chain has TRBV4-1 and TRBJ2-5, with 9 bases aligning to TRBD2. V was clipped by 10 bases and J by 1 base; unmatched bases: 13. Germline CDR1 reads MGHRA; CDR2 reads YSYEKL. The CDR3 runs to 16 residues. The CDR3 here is CATALTGGGVQETQYF. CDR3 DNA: TGCGCCACCGCTCTGACAGGCGGGGGGGTCCAAGAGACCCAGTACTTC.

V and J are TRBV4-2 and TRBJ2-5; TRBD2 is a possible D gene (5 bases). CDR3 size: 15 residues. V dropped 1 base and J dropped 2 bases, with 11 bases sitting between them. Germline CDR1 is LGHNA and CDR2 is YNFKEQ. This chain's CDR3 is CASSQGNGVQETQYF. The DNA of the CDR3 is TGTGCCAGCAGCCAAGGCAACGGGGTTCAAGAGACCCAGTACTTC.

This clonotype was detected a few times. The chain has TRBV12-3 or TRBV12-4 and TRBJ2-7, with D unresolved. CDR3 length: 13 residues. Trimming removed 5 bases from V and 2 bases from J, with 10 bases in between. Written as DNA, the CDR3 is TGTGCCAGCAGTACGGACGTCCCCTACGAGCAGTACTTC. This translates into CASSTDVPYEQYF.

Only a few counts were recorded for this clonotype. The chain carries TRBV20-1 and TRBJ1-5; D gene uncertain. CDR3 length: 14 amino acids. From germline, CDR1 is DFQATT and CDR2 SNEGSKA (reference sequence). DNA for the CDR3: TGCAGGAAAAGGAGAGCGGATGGCAATCAGCCCCAGCATTTT. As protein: CRKRRADGNQPQHF.

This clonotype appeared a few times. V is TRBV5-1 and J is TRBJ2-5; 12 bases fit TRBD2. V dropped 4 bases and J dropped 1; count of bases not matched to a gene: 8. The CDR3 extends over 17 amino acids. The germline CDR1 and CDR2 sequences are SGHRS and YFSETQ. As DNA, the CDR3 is TGCGCCAGCAGCCCCGGCAAGACTAGCGGGGGCCAAGAGACCCAGTACTTC. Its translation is CASSPGKTSGGQETQYF.

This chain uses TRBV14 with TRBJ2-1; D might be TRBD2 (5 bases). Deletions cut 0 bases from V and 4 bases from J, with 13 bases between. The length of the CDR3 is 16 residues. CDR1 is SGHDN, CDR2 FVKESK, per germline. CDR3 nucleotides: TGTGCCAGCAGCCAAGAGGCGGGTACCTTTTACAATGAGCAGTTCTTC. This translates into CASSQEAGTFYNEQFF.

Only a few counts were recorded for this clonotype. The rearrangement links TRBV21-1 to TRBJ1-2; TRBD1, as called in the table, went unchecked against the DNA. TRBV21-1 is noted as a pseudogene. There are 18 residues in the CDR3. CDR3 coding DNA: TGTGCCAGCAGCAAAGCAGGGACAGGGCTACCCATAAACTATGGCTACACCTTC. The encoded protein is CASSKAGTGLPINYGYTF.

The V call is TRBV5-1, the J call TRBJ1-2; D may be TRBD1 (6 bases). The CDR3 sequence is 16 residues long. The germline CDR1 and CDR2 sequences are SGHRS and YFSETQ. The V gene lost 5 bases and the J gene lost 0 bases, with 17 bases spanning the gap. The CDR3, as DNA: TGCGCCAGCAGTCCCGGACAGCCGAACGCTAACTATGGCTACACCTTC. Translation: CASSPGQPNANYGYTF. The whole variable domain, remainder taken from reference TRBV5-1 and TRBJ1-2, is KAGVTQTPRYLIKTRGQQVTLSCSPISGHRSVSWYQQTPGQGLQFLFEYFSETQRNKGNFPGRFSGRQFSNSRSEMNVSTLELGDSALYLCASSPGQPNANYGYTFGSGTRLTVV.

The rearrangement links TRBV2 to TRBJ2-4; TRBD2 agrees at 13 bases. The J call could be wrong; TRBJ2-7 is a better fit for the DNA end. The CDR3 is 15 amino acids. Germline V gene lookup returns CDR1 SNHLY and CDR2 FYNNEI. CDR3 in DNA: TGTGCCAGCAGGTCCAAACTAGCGGGGGGGCGCGAGCAGTACTTC. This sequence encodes CASRSKLAGGREQYF.

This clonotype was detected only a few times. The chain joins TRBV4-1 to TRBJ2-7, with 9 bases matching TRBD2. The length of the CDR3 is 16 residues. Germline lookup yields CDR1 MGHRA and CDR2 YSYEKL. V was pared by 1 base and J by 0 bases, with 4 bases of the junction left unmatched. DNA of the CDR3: TGCGCCAGCAGCCAAGTGGCTAGCGGGACCTCCTACGAGCAGTACTTC. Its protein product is CASSQVASGTSYEQYF.

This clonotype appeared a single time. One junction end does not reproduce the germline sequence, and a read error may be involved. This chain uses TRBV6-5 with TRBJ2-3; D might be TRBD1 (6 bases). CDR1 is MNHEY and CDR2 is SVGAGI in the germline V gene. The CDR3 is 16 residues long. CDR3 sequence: CASSYSSQGPEDTQYF. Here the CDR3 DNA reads TGTGCCAGCAGCTACTCGTCCCAGGGGCCTGAAGATACGCAGTATTTT.

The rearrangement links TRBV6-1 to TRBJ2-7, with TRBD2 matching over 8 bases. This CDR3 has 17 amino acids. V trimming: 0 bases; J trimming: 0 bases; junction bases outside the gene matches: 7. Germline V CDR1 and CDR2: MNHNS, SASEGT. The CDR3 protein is CASSEAPTSAISYEQYF. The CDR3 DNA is TGTGCCAGCAGTGAAGCGCCGACTAGCGCCATCTCCTACGAGCAGTACTTC.

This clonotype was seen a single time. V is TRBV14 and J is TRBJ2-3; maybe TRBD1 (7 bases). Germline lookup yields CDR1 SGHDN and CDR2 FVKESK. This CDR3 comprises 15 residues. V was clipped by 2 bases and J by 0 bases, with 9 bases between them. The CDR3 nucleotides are TGTGCCAGCAGCCAACAGGGGGGAAGCACAGATACGCAGTATTTT. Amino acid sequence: CASSQQGGSTDTQYF.

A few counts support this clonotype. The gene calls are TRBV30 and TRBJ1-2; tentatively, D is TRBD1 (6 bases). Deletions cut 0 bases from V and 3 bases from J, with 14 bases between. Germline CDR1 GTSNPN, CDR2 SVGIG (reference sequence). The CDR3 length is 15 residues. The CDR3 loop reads CAWSVLGGAYYGYTF. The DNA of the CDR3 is TGTGCCTGGAGTGTACTCGGGGGGGCATACTATGGCTACACCTTC.

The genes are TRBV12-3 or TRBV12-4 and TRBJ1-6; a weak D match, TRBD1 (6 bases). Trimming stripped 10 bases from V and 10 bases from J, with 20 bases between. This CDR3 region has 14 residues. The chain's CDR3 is CATAKGEMESPLHF. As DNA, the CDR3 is TGTGCCACGGCAAAGGGGGAGATGGAATCACCCCTCCACTTT.

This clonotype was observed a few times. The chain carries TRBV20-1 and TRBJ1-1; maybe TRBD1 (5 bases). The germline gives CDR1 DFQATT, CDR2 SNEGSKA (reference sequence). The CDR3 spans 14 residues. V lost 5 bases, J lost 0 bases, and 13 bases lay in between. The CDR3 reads CSAQGRAMNTEAFF. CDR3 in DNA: TGCAGTGCTCAGGGTCGGGCCATGAACACTGAAGCTTTCTTT.

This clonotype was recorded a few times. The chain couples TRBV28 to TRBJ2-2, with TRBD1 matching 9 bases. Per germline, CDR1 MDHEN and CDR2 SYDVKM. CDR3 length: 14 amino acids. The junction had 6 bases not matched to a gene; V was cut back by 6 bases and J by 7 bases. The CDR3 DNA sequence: TGTGCCAGCAGGAAACAGGGGGCCGGCGGGGAGCTGTTTTTT. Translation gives CASRKQGAGGELFF.

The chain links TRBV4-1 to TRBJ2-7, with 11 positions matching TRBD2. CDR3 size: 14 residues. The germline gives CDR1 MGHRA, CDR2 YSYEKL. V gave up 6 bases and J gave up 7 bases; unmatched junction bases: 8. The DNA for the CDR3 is TGCGCCAGCAGGGTAGCGGGAGGGCCGGGAGAGCAGTACTTC. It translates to CASRVAGGPGEQYF.

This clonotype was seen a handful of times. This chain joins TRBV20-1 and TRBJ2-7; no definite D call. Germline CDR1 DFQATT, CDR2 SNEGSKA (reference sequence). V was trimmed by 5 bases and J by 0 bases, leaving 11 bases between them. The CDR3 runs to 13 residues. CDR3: CSAPGPGSYEQYF. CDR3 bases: TGCAGTGCTCCCGGGCCGGGCTCCTACGAGCAGTACTTC.

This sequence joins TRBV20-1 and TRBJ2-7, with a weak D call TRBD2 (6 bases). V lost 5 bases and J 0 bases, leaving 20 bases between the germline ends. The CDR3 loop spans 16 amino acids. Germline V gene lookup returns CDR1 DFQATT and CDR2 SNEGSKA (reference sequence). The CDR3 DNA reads TGCAGTGCTGAGAGCGCTAGTAGCGGAACCTCCTACGAGCAGTACTTC. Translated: CSAESASSGTSYEQYF.

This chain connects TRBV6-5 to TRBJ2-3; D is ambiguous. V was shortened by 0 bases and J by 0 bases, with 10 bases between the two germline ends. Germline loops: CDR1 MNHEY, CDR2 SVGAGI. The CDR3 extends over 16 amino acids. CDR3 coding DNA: TGTGCCAGCAGTTACTCATTAGTTTCTAGCACAGATACGCAGTATTTT. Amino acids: CASSYSLVSSTDTQYF.

The CDR3 DNA sequence: TGTGCCAGCCCCCCCTCTACTAGCGGGGCCCCTCATGAGCAGTTCTTC. It yields the protein CASPPSTSGAPHEQFF. V usage is TRBV28 and J usage is TRBJ2-1, with TRBD2 matching 10 bases. This CDR3 has 16 residues. Germline CDR1 is MDHEN and CDR2 is SYDVKM. The V gene end was trimmed by 8 bases and the J gene end by 8 bases; junction bases not matched to a gene: 15.

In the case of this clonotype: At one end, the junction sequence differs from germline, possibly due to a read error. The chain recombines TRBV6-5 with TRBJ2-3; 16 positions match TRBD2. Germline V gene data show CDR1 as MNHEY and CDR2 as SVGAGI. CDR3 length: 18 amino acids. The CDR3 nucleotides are TGTGCCAGCAGTTATCCCGGGACTAGCGGGAGGGGCACAGGTACGCAGTATTTT. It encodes CASSYPGTSGRGTGTQYF.

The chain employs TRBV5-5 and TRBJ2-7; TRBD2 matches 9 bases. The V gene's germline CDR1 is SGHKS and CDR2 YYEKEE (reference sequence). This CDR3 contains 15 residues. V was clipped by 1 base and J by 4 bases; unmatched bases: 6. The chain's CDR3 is CASSLLAGVAYEQYF. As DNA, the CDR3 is TGTGCCAGCAGCTTGTTAGCGGGAGTGGCGTACGAGCAGTACTTC. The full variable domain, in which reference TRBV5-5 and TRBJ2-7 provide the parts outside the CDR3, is DAGVTQSPTHLIKTRGQQVTLRCSPISGHKSVSWYQQVLGQGPQFIFQYYEKEERGRGNFPDRFSARQFPNYSSELNVNALLLGDSALYLCASSLLAGVAYEQYFGPGTRLTVT.

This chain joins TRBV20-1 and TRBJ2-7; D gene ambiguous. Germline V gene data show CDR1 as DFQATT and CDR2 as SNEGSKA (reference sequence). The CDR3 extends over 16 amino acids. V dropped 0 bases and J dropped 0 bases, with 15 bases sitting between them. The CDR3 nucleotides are TGCAGTGCTAGAGATGAGGCAGGAAAAAGCTCCTACGAGCAGTACTTC. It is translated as CSARDEAGKSSYEQYF.

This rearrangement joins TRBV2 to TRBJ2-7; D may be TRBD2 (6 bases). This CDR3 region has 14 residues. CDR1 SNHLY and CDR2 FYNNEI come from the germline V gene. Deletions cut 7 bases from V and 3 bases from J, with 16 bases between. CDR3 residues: CASTEMDYHYEQYF. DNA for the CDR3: TGTGCCAGCACCGAAATGGACTACCACTACGAGCAGTACTTC.